A single sample gave rise to the 28 T cell receptor beta chains below, sequenced in a study of blood T cell repertoires in COVID-19. The repertoire was sequenced with immunoSEQ multiplex PCR; TCRdb's copy has only in-frame clones and lacks some. The sample carries about 230,000 clones, 80% to 85% recorded once. The specimen sequenced was peripheral blood. The receptors stem from a man aged 50 to 60 with active or convalescent COVID-19.

The J gene is TRBJ1-2, the V gene TRBV5-1; 7 bases are a match to TRBD1. V dropped 0 bases and J dropped 3; count of bases not matched to a gene: 8. The CDR3 loop spans 16 amino acids. The germline V gene encodes CDR1 SGHRS and CDR2 YFSETQ. CDR3 region: CASSLDEKGGYYGYTF. The CDR3, as DNA: TGCGCCAGCAGCTTGGACGAGAAAGGGGGCTACTATGGCTACACCTTC.

This chain uses TRBV12-3 or TRBV12-4 with TRBJ2-3; tentative D call: TRBD2 (6 bases). V lost 7 bases and J 1 base, leaving 9 bases between the germline ends. The CDR3 runs to 13 residues. In DNA, the CDR3 is TGTGCCAGCACGGGACTTGGCACAGATACGCAGTATTTT. Translating it yields CASTGLGTDTQYF.

This clone was counted once. The chain combines TRBV25-1 with TRBJ1-2; TRBD1 aligns across 7 bases. This CDR3 is built from 15 residues. CDR1 and CDR2 from the germline V gene are MGHDK and SYGVNS. With V trimmed by 0 bases and J by 4 bases, 5 bases remained unmatched. The CDR3, as DNA: TGTGCCAGCAGTGAATACATAGGGGACAGCTATGGCTACACCTTC. As protein: CASSEYIGDSYGYTF.

This clone occurred a few times. The V and J genes are TRBV11-2 and TRBJ1-3; no reliable D call. Germline CDR1 and CDR2: SGHAT and FQNNGV. V was trimmed by 4 bases and J by 4 bases, leaving 8 bases between them. This CDR3 comprises 13 residues. CDR3 in amino acids: CASSSLRGNTIYF. CDR3 DNA sequence: TGTGCCAGCAGCTCCCTACGGGGAAACACCATATATTTT.

The V call is TRBV5-1, the J call TRBJ2-7, with 9 bases fitting TRBD1. The CDR3 is 15 amino acids. Germline V gives CDR1 SGHRS, CDR2 YFSETQ. Germline trimming cut 4 bases from V and 7 bases from J; bases unmatched to any gene: 12. Written as DNA, the CDR3 is TGCGCCAGCAGCAACGGACAGGGGACATTGAGGGAGCAGTACTTC. Protein sequence: CASSNGQGTLREQYF.

This clone has only one observation. The chain is built from TRBV5-1 and TRBJ2-1; 11 nucleotides align to TRBD2. Trimming cost V 7 bases and J 1 base; bases outside gene matches: 13. CDR1 and CDR2 from the germline V gene are SGHRS and YFSETQ. This CDR3 spans 18 amino acids. The CDR3 DNA follows: TGCGCCAGCTCTGGGGGACTAGCGGCATTCAGGTCCTACAATGAGCAGTTCTTC. This codes for CASSGGLAAFRSYNEQFF.

The V gene is TRBV7-2, the J gene TRBJ2-1, with 10 nucleotides matching TRBD1. The CDR3 runs to 15 residues. The J segment lost 8 bases and the V segment lost 4 bases, leaving 8 bases of the junction unmatched. CDR1 and CDR2 (germline): SGHTA, FQGNSA. Written as DNA, the CDR3 is TGTGCCAGCAGCTCCGCGGGACAGGGGTTCGATGAGCAGTTCTTC. Its protein product is CASSSAGQGFDEQFF.

V usage is TRBV11-2 and J usage is TRBJ2-1; 7 bases match TRBD2. V was pared by 1 base and J by 3 bases, with 0 bases of the junction left unmatched. From germline, CDR1 is SGHAT and CDR2 FQNNGV. The CDR3 sequence is 14 residues long. In DNA, the CDR3 is TGTGCCAGCAGCTTAGGCGGGGGCTACAATGAGCAGTTCTTC. It is translated as CASSLGGGYNEQFF.

The CDR3 sequence: CASSPTGNIQYF. DNA of the CDR3: TGTGCCAGCAGCCCGACCGGGAACATTCAGTACTTC. The chain joins TRBV27 to TRBJ2-4; the D is unclear. The V and J ends lost 6 bases and 7 bases respectively, with 10 bases between them. The CDR3 runs to 12 residues. Per the germline V gene, CDR1 is MNHEY and CDR2 is SMNVEV (reference sequence).

The chain couples TRBV27 to TRBJ2-1; TRBD2 aligns across 12 bases. Germline V CDR1 and CDR2: MNHEY, SMNVEV (reference sequence). CDR3 length: 17 amino acids. The junction had 9 bases not matched to a gene; V was cut back by 6 bases and J by 3 bases. The CDR3 reads CASRRKLAGGYYNEQFF. CDR3 sequence (DNA): TGTGCCAGCAGAAGAAAACTAGCGGGGGGATACTACAATGAGCAGTTCTTC.

CDR3 DNA sequence: TGTGCCAGCAGACCTACAGCTACCTATGGCTACACCTTC. Its protein product is CASRPTATYGYTF. This chain links TRBV7-8 with TRBJ1-2, with D unresolved. Looked up from germline, CDR1 is SGHVS and CDR2 is FQNEAQ. The CDR3 has 13 amino acids. V lost 6 bases to trimming and J lost 4 bases, with 12 bases between them.

The chain links TRBV19 to TRBJ1-3, with TRBD1 matching over 8 bases. The CDR3 runs 15 residues. The germline gives CDR1 LNHDA, CDR2 SQIVND (reference sequence). The junction had 5 bases not matched to a gene; V was cut back by 5 bases and J by 2 bases. The CDR3 DNA sequence: TGTGCCAGTAGTTCGAGCAGGGGGCCTGGAAACACCATATATTTT. As protein: CASSSSRGPGNTIYF.

J is TRBJ1-3 and V is TRBV18; 8 bases agree with TRBD1. V gave up 3 bases and J gave up 2 bases; unmatched junction bases: 3. Germline CDR1 and CDR2: KGHSH and LQKENI. The CDR3 contains 15 residues. Here the CDR3 DNA reads TGTGCCAGCTCACCGATACAGGGGGCTGGAAACACCATATATTTT. This codes for CASSPIQGAGNTIYF.

This clone appeared once. The chain uses TRBV6-1 and TRBJ1-5; a possible D gene is TRBD1 (6 bases). The CDR3 totals 14 residues. The germline V and J ends were trimmed by 3 bases and 5 bases, with 11 bases remaining between them. Germline CDR1 and CDR2: MNHNS and SASEGT. DNA of the CDR3: TGTGCCAGCAGTGAGCGGGGGGCGGATCAGCCCCAGCATTTT. Its protein is CASSERGADQPQHF.

The chain joins TRBV6-5 to TRBJ1-4; 9 nucleotides agree with TRBD1. Germline V lookup: CDR1 MNHEY, CDR2 SVGAGI. This CDR3 has 15 amino acids. The J segment lost 8 bases and the V segment lost 8 bases, leaving 12 bases of the junction unmatched. CDR3 nucleotide sequence: TGTGCCAGCGCTACGGGGCGGACAGGGGTAGAAAAACTGTTTTTT. Amino acid sequence: CASATGRTGVEKLFF.

The chain is built from TRBV9 and TRBJ2-5; 8 bases are shared with TRBD2. The germline gives CDR1 SGDLS, CDR2 YYNGEE. V dropped 1 base and J dropped 4; count of bases not matched to a gene: 9. The CDR3 length is 16 residues. This CDR3 is CASSVTSTGGGETQYF. CDR3 bases: TGTGCCAGCAGCGTAACCTCGACCGGGGGGGGAGAGACCCAGTACTTC.

The chain is built from TRBV28 and TRBJ2-7; D gene unclear. Germline loops: CDR1 MDHEN, CDR2 SYDVKM. The CDR3 has 13 residues. Trimming left V 7 bases short and J 0 bases short, with 10 bases between. As DNA, the CDR3 is TGTGCCAGCACCCCCGCGGTCTCCTACGAGCAGTACTTC. Translating gives CASTPAVSYEQYF.

This chain connects TRBV4-2 to TRBJ1-4, with 7 bases that match TRBD1. After removal of 2 bases from V and 6 bases from J, the junction contained 3 bases not matched to a gene. The germline V gene has CDR1 LGHNA and CDR2 YNFKEQ. The CDR3 sequence is 14 residues long. CDR3 loop: CASSQQGGDEKLFF. DNA of the CDR3: TGTGCCAGCAGCCAACAGGGGGGAGATGAAAAACTGTTTTTT.

The chain couples TRBV5-1 to TRBJ2-5; 9 bases match TRBD2. From germline, CDR1 is SGHRS and CDR2 YFSETQ. This CDR3 has 15 residues. The V and J ends lost 2 bases and 5 bases, in that order; junction bases with no gene match: 7. As DNA, the CDR3 is TGCGCCAGCAGCTTAGTAGCGGGGGTGGAGGAGACCCAGTACTTC. Its translation: CASSLVAGVEETQYF.

V usage is TRBV4-2 and J usage is TRBJ2-7; 9 bases are a match to TRBD1. CDR3 length: 15 residues. From germline, CDR1 is LGHNA and CDR2 YNFKEQ. V lost 4 bases and J lost 2; bases outside the gene matches: 6. CDR3 bases: TGTGCCAGCAGCCTGACCGGGACAGGGACCTACGAGCAGTACTTC. Translated: CASSLTGTGTYEQYF.

The V call is TRBV29-1, the J call TRBJ1-2; D might be TRBD1 (6 bases). Germline V gives CDR1 SQVTM, CDR2 ANQGSEA. The V end lost 6 bases, the J end lost 5 bases, and 19 bases lay between the germline ends. This CDR3 contains 14 residues. CDR3 coding DNA: TGCAGCGTCGGAGAAAGACAGGCCTCTTATGGCTACACCTTC. Amino acid sequence: CSVGERQASYGYTF.

The chain links TRBV5-1 to TRBJ2-1; TRBD2 aligns across 10 bases. CDR3 length equals 15 residues. CDR1 and CDR2 from the germline V gene are SGHRS and YFSETQ. With 3 bases clipped from V and 2 bases from J, the junction kept 2 bases outside the gene matches. The CDR3, as DNA: TGCGCCAGCAGCTCTAGCGGGGGCACCTACAATGAGCAGTTCTTC. Residues: CASSSSGGTYNEQFF.

The rearrangement uses TRBV18 and TRBJ1-5, with D uncertain. V was clipped by 3 bases and J by 6 bases, with 18 bases between them. The CDR3 covers 16 residues. Germline CDR1 and CDR2: KGHSH and LQKENI. The CDR3 is CASSPRGGLDGQPQHF. The CDR3 bases are TGTGCCAGCTCACCGCGGGGAGGCTTGGATGGTCAGCCCCAGCATTTT.

The rearrangement links TRBV6-4 to TRBJ1-6; perhaps TRBD1 as D (5 bases). V lost 5 bases and J lost 6, with 20 bases in between. In germline, CDR1 is MRHNA, CDR2 SNTAGT. The CDR3 totals 17 residues. The CDR3 nucleotides are TGTGCCAGCAGTCCCGTGGGGGAGGGGACGCCTAATTCACCCCTCCACTTT. It encodes CASSPVGEGTPNSPLHF.

This clone has only a few counts. This chain links TRBV7-2 with TRBJ1-2; the match to TRBD1 covers 10 bases. CDR3 length equals 15 residues. Trimming at V came to 4 bases and at J to 10 bases, leaving 12 bases not matched to a gene. Germline CDR1 reads SGHTA; CDR2 reads FQGNSA. The CDR3: CASSSLLGQGHHYTF. For the CDR3, the DNA is TGTGCCAGCAGCTCTTTGTTGGGACAGGGGCACCACTACACCTTC.

The V gene is TRBV30, the J gene TRBJ2-5; 10 positions match TRBD2. Trimming cost V 8 bases and J 3 bases; bases outside gene matches: 9. CDR1 and CDR2 (germline): GTSNPN, SVGIG (reference sequence). There are 14 residues in the CDR3. The CDR3: CARSSGGMKETQYF. As DNA, the CDR3 is TGTGCCCGGTCTAGCGGGGGCATGAAAGAGACCCAGTACTTC.

The CDR3 sequence is CASSLTGGPDQPQHF. The CDR3 region has the DNA TGTGCCAGCAGTTTAACAGGGGGCCCCGATCAGCCCCAGCATTTT. This chain uses TRBV7-9 with TRBJ1-5; 9 bases match TRBD1. The CDR3 runs to 15 residues. V trimming: 6 bases; J trimming: 5 bases; junction bases outside the gene matches: 8. CDR1 is SEHNR and CDR2 is FQNEAQ in the germline V gene (reference sequence). The variable domain in full, completed from reference TRBV7-9 and TRBJ1-5, reads DTGVSQNPRHKITKRGQNVTFRCDPISEHNRLYWYRQTLGQGPEFLTYFQNEAQLEKSRLLSDRFSAERPKGSFSTLEIQRTEQGDSAMYLCASSLTGGPDQPQHFGDGTRLSIL.

V is TRBV28 and J is TRBJ1-4; TRBD1 aligns across 8 bases. Germline CDR1 is MDHEN and CDR2 is SYDVKM. The J segment lost 4 bases and the V segment lost 6 bases, leaving 7 bases of the junction unmatched. The CDR3 is 15 amino acids. The DNA for the CDR3 is TGTGCCAGCAGCACCCGGACAGGGTATAATGAAAAACTGTTTTTT. It encodes CASSTRTGYNEKLFF.